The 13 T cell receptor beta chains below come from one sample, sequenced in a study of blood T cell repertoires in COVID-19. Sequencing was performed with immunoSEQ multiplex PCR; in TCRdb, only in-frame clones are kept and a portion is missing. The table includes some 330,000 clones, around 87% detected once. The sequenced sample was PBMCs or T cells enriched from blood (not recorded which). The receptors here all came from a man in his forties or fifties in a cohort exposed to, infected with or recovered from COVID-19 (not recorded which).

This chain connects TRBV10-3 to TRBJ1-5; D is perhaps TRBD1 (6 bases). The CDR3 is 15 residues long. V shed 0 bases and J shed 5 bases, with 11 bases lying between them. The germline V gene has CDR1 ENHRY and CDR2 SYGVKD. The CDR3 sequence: CAISESGGRDQPQHF. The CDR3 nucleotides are TGTGCCATCAGTGAGTCAGGGGGTAGGGATCAGCCCCAGCATTTT.

CDR3 in amino acids: CASSLDRSSGYEQYF. CDR3 DNA sequence: TGTGCCAGCAGCTTAGATCGCTCTAGCGGATACGAGCAGTACTTC. J is TRBJ2-7 and V is TRBV11-2, with TRBD2 identical over 7 bases. The CDR3 has 15 residues. Germline V CDR1 and CDR2: SGHAT, FQNNGV. V lost 0 bases and J lost 4; bases outside the gene matches: 6.

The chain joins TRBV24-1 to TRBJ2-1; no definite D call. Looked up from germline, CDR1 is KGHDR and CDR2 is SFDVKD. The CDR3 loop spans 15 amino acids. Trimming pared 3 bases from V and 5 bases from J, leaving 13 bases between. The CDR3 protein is CATSDPRREHNEQFF. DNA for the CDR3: TGTGCCACCAGTGATCCTCGGAGAGAGCACAATGAGCAGTTCTTC.

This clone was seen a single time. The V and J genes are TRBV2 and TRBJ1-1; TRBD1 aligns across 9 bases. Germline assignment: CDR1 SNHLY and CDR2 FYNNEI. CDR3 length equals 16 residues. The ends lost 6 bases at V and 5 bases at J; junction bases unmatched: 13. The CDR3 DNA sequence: TGTGCCAGCAGACCCGAGCCGGGACAGGGATGGACTGAAGCTTTCTTT. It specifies CASRPEPGQGWTEAFF. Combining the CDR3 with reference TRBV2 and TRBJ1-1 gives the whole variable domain EPEVTQTPSHQVTQMGQEVILRCVPISNHLYFYWYRQILGQKVEFLVSFYNNEISEKSEIFDDQFSVERPDGSNFTLKIRSTKLEDSAMYFCASRPEPGQGWTEAFFGQGTRLTVV.

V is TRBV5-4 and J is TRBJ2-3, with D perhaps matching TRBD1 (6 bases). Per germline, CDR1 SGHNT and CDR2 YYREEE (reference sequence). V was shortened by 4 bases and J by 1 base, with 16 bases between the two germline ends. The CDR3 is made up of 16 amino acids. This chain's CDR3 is CASSTGTPSGTDTQYF. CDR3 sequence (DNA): TGTGCCAGCAGCACCGGGACACCGTCTGGCACAGATACGCAGTATTTT.

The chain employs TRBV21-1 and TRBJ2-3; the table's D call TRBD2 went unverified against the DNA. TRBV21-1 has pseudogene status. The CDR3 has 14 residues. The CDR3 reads CASSKGQAGDTQYF. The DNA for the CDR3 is TGTGCCAGCAGCAAAGGTCAGGCGGGAGATACGCAGTATTTT.

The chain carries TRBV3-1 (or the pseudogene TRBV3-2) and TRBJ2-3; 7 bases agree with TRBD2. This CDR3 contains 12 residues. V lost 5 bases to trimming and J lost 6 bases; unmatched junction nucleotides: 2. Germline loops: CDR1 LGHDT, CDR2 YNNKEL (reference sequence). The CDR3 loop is CASSSRGDTQYF. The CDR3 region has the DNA TGTGCCAGCAGCTCGCGGGGGGATACGCAGTATTTT.

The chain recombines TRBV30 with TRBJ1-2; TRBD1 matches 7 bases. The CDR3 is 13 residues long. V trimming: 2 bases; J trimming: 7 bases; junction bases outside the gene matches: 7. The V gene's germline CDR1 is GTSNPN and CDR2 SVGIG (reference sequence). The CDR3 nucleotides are TGTGCCTGGAGTAAGTGGGGACAGTCTGGCTACACCTTC. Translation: CAWSKWGQSGYTF.

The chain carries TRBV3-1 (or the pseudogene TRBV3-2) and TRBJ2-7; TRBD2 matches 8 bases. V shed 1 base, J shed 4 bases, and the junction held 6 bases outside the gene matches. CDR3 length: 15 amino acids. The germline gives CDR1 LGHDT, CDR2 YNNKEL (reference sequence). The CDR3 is CASSQVSSGYYEQYF. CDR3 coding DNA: TGTGCCAGCAGCCAAGTTTCTAGCGGGTATTACGAGCAGTACTTC.

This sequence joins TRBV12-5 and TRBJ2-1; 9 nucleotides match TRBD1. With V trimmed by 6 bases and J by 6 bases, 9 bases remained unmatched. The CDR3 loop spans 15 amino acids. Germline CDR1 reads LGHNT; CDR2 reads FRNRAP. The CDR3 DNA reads TGTGCTAGTGGACTACCGGGACAGGGTCTCAATGAGCAGTTCTTC. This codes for CASGLPGQGLNEQFF.

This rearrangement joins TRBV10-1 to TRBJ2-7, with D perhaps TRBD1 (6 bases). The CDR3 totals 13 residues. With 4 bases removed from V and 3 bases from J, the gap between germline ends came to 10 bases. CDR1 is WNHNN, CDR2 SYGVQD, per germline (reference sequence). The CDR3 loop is CASSGSQGYEQYF. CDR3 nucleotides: TGCGCCAGCAGTGGATCACAGGGCTACGAGCAGTACTTC.

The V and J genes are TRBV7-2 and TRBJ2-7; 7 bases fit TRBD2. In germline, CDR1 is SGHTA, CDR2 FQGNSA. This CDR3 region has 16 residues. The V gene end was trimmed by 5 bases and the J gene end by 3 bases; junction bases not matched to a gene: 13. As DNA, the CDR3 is TGTGCCAGCAGCCCTTGGGGGGGGGTAAGCGGCTACGAGCAGTACTTC. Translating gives CASSPWGGVSGYEQYF.

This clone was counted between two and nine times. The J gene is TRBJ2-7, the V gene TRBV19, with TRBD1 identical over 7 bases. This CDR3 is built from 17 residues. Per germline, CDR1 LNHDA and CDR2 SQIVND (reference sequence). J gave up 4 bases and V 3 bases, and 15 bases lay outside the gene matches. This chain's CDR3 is CASSISVSGQPRYEQYF. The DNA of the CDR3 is TGTGCCAGTAGTATTTCGGTCTCGGGACAGCCAAGGTACGAGCAGTACTTC.